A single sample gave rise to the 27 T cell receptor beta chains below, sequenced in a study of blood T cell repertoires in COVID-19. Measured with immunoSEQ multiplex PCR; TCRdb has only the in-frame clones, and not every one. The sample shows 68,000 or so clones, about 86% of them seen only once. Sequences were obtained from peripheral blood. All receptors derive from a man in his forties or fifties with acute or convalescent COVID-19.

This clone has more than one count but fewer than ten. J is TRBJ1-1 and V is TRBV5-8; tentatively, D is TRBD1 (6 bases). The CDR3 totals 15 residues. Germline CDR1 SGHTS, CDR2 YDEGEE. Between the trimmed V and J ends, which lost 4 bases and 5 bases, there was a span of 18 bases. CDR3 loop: CASSILRGAFTEAFF. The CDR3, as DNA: TGTGCCAGCAGCATACTCAGGGGCGCTTTTACTGAAGCTTTCTTT.

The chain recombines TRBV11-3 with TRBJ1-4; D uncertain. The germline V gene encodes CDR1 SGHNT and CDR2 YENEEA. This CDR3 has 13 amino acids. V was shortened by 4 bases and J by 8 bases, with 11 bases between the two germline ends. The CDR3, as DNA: TGTGCCAGCAGCTCTCGGGAAAAAGAAAAACTGTTTTTT. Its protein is CASSSREKEKLFF.

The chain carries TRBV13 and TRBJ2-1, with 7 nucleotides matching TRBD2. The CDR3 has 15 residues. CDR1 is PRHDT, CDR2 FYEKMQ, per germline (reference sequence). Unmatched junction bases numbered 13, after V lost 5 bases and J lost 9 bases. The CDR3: CASSNPWGGRVEQFF. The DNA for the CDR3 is TGTGCCAGCAGCAACCCGTGGGGAGGGCGGGTTGAGCAGTTCTTC.

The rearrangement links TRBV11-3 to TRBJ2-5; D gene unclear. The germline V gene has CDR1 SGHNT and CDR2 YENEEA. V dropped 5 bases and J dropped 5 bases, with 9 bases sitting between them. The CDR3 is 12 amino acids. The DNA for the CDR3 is TGTGCCAGCAGCCTCCACGGGGAGACCCAGTACTTC. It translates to CASSLHGETQYF.

The CDR3 reads CSVRGQGTNTEAFF. The CDR3 DNA follows: TGCAGCGTGAGGGGACAGGGAACAAACACTGAAGCTTTCTTT. The genes are TRBV29-1 and TRBJ1-1; TRBD1 aligns across 9 bases. The CDR3 has 14 residues. Germline CDR1 and CDR2: SQVTM and ANQGSEA. The trim removed 6 bases at V and 2 bases at J, leaving 7 bases unmatched. Supplemented by reference TRBV29-1 and TRBJ1-1, the full variable domain reads SAVISQKPSRDICQRGTSLTIQCQVDSQVTMMFWYRQQPGQSLTLIATANQGSEATYESGFVIDKFPISRPNLTFSTLTVSNMSPEDSSIYLCSVRGQGTNTEAFFGQGTRLTVV.

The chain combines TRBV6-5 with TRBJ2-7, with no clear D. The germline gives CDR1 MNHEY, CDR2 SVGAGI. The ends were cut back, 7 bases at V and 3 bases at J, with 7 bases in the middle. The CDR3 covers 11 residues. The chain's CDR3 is CASNRFYEQYF. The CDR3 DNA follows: TGTGCCAGCAACCGGTTCTACGAGCAGTACTTC.

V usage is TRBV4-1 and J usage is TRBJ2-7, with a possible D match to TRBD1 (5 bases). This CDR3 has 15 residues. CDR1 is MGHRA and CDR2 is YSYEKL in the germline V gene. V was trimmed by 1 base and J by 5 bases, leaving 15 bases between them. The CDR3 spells CASSQVFQGSNEQYF. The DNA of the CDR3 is TGCGCCAGCAGCCAAGTGTTCCAGGGTAGCAACGAGCAGTACTTC.

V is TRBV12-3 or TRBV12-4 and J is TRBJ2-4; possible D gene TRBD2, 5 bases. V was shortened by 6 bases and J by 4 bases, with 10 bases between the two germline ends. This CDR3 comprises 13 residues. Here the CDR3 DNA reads TGTGCCAGCAGAGAGGGCGGGAAAAACATTCAGTACTTC. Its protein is CASREGGKNIQYF.

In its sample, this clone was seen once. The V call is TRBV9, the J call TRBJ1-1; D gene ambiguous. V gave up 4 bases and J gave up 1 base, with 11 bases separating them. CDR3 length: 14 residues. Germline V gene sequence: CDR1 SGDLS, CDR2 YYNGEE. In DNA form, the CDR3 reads TGTGCCAGCAGCCTGCGTGGGCGGAACACTGAAGCTTTCTTT. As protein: CASSLRGRNTEAFF.

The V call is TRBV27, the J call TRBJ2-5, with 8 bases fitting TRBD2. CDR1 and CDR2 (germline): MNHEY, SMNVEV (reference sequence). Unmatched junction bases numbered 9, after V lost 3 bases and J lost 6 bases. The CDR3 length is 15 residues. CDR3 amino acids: CASSLGPGGPQTQYF. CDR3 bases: TGTGCCAGCAGTTTGGGCCCGGGAGGGCCTCAGACCCAGTACTTC.

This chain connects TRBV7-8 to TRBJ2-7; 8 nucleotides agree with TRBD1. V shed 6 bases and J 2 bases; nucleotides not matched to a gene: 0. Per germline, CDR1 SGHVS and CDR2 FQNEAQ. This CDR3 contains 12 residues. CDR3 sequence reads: CASRDRAYEQYF. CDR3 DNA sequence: TGTGCCAGCAGGGACAGGGCCTACGAGCAGTACTTC.

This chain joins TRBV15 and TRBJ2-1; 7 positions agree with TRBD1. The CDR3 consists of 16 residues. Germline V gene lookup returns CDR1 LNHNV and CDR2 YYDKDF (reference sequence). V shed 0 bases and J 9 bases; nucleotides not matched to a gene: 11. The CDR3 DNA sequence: TGTGCCACCAGCAGAGATAGAGGGCACGCAGGGGGTGAGCAGTTCTTC. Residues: CATSRDRGHAGGEQFF.

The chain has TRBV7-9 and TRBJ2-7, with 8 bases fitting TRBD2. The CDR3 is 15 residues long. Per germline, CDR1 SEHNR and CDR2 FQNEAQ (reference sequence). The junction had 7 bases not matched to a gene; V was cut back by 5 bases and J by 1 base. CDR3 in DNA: TGTGCCAGCAGCCTTGGCGGGGGGTCTTCCTACGAGCAGTACTTC. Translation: CASSLGGGSSYEQYF. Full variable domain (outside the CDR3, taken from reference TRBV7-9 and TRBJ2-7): DTGVSQNPRHKITKRGQNVTFRCDPISEHNRLYWYRQTLGQGPEFLTYFQNEAQLEKSRLLSDRFSAERPKGSFSTLEIQRTEQGDSAMYLCASSLGGGSSYEQYFGPGTRLTVT.

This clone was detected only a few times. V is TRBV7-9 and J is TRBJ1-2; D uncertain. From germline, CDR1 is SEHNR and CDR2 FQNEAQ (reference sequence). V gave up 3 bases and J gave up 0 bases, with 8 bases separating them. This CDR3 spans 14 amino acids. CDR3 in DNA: TGTGCCAGCAGCTTGCCGGTAGCTAACTATGGCTACACCTTC. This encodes CASSLPVANYGYTF.

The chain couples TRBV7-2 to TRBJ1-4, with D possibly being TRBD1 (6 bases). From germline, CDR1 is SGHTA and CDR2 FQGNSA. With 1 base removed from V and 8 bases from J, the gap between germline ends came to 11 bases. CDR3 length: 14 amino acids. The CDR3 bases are TGTGCCAGCAGCTTAGGGGGGCTCGGGGAAAAACTGTTTTTT. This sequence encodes CASSLGGLGEKLFF.

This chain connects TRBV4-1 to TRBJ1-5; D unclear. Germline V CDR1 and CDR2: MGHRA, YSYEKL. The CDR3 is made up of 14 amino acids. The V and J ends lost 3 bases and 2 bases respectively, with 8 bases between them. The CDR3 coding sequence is TGCGCCAGCAGCCACACATTGGGCAATCAGCCCCAGCATTTT. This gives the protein CASSHTLGNQPQHF.

The CDR3 loop reads CATSVPDTDTQYF. The CDR3 coding sequence is TGTGCCACCAGTGTACCAGACACAGATACGCAGTATTTT. The chain uses TRBV24-1 and TRBJ2-3, with no clear D. CDR3 length equals 13 residues. Between the trimmed V and J ends, which lost 5 bases and 2 bases, there was a span of 7 bases. The germline V gene encodes CDR1 KGHDR and CDR2 SFDVKD.

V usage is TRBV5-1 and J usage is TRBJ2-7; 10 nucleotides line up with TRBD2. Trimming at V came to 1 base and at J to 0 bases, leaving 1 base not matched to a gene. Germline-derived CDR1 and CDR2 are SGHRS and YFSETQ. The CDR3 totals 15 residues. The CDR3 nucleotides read TGCGCCAGCAGCTTGAGACTAGCGGGCTCCTACGAGCAGTACTTC. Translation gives CASSLRLAGSYEQYF.

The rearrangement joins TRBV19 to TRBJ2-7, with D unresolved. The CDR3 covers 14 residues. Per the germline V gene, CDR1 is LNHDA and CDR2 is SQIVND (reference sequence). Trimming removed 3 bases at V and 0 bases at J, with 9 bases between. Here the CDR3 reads CASSIGTDSYEQYF. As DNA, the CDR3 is TGTGCCAGTAGTATTGGCACAGACTCCTACGAGCAGTACTTC.

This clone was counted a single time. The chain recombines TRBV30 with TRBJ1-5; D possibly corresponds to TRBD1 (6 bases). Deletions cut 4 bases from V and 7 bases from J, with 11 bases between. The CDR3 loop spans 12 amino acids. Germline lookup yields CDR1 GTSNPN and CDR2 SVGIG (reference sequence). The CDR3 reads CAWKRGAQPQHF. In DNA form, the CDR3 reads TGTGCCTGGAAGCGGGGGGCCCAGCCCCAGCATTTT.

The CDR3 reads CASSPGQGGLRTEAFF. The CDR3, as DNA: TGTGCCAGCAGCCCAGGACAGGGAGGTTTGAGGACTGAAGCTTTCTTT. This rearrangement joins TRBV11-3 to TRBJ1-1, with 8 bases aligning to TRBD1. The J segment lost 5 bases and the V segment lost 5 bases, leaving 13 bases of the junction unmatched. CDR3 size: 16 residues. In germline, CDR1 is SGHNT, CDR2 YENEEA.

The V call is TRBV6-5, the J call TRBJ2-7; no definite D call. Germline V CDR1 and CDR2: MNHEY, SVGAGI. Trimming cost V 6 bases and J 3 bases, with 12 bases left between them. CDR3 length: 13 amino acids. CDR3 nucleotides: TGTGCCAGCAGCCGAATTCCGAGCTACGAGCAGTACTTC. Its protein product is CASSRIPSYEQYF.

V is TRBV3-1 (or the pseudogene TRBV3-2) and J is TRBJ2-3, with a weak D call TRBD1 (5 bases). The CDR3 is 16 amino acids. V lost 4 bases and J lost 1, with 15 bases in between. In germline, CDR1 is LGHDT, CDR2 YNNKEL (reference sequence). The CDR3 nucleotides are TGTGCCAGCAGCCGCCCTAGAAGGGGTGGCACAGATACGCAGTATTTT. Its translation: CASSRPRRGGTDTQYF.

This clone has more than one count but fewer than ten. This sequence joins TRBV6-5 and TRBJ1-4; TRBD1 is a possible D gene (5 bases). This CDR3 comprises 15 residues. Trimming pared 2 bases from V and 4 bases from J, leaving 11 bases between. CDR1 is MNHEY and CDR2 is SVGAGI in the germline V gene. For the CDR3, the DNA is TGTGCCAGCAGTTACCGTGGCAGGGATAATGAAAAACTGTTTTTT. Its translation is CASSYRGRDNEKLFF.

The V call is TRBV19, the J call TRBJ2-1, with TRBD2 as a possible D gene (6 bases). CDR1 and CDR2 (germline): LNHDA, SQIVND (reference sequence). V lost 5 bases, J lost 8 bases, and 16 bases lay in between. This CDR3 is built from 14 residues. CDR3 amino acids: CASSPGTWVHEQFF. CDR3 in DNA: TGTGCCAGTAGTCCAGGGACTTGGGTCCATGAGCAGTTCTTC. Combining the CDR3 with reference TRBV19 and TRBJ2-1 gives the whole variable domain DGGITQSPKYLFRKEGQNVTLSCEQNLNHDAMYWYRQDPGQGLRLIYYSQIVNDFQKGDIAEGYSVSREKKESFPLTVTSAQKNPTAFYLCASSPGTWVHEQFFGPGTRLTVL.

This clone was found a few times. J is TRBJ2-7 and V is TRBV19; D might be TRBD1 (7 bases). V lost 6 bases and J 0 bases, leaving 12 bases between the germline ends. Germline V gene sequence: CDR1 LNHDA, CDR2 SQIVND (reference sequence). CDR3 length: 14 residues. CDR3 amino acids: CASRGGQNSYEQYF. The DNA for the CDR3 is TGTGCCAGTAGGGGGGGACAGAACTCCTACGAGCAGTACTTC.

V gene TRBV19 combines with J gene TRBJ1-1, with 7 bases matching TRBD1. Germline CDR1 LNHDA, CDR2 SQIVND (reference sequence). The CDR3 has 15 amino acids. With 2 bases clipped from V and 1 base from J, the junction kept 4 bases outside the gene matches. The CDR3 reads CASSIIGQANTEAFF. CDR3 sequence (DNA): TGTGCCAGTAGTATAATAGGACAGGCGAACACTGAAGCTTTCTTT. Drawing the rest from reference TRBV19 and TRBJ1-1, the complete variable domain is DGGITQSPKYLFRKEGQNVTLSCEQNLNHDAMYWYRQDPGQGLRLIYYSQIVNDFQKGDIAEGYSVSREKKESFPLTVTSAQKNPTAFYLCASSIIGQANTEAFFGQGTRLTVV.